The next 27 T cell receptor beta chains were all read from a single sample in a study of T cells in Graves' hyperthyroidism and ophthalmopathy. Amplified TCR beta CDR3 regions derived from RNA transcripts. HTBI primers were used for first-round RT-PCR of the TCR CDR3. Each CDR3 protein is one row after TCRdb ran MiXCR on the multiplex PCR reads. The sample includes some 550,000 distinct CDR3 sequences, about a sixth of them seen just once. The material sequenced was blood. Receptors originate from a woman aged 40 to 49 with Graves' ophthalmopathy.

This chain's CDR3 is CASSHTLSGGNQPQHF. The CDR3 DNA follows: TGTGCCAGCAGCCACACCTTATCAGGGGGTAATCAGCCCCAGCATTTT. The gene calls are TRBV11-2 and TRBJ1-5; 7 nucleotides match TRBD1. CDR1 is SGHAT and CDR2 is FQNNGV in the germline V gene. V was clipped by 5 bases and J by 4 bases; unmatched bases: 11. The CDR3 runs to 16 residues.

The chain combines TRBV11-2 with TRBJ1-5; TRBD1 matches at 7 bases. Germline CDR1 and CDR2: SGHAT and FQNNGV. Trimming cost V 6 bases and J 5 bases; bases outside gene matches: 4. This CDR3 spans 13 amino acids. In DNA, the CDR3 is TGTGCCAGCAGTCCGGGACAGCATCAGCCCCAGCATTTT. It specifies CASSPGQHQPQHF.

At least ten counts were recorded for this clonotype. The chain uses TRBV2 and TRBJ1-5; TRBD1 matches at 7 bases. The V gene's germline CDR1 is SNHLY and CDR2 FYNNEI. This CDR3 is built from 14 residues. Losses at the gene ends were 6 bases for V and 4 bases for J; bases not matched to a gene: 6. The CDR3 spells CASRTGQSNQPQHF. The DNA of the CDR3 is TGTGCCAGCAGGACGGGACAGAGTAATCAGCCCCAGCATTTT.

Details on this clonotype: This clone may be a read error of a much larger clone one base away. The chain's CDR3 is CASSFSRDTYEQFF. The CDR3 nucleotides are TGTGCCAGCAGCTTTTCCCGGGATACCTACGAGCAGTTCTTC. The V call is TRBV7-2, the J call TRBJ2-7; maybe TRBD2 (5 bases). Near its end, the DNA agrees better with TRBJ2-1, so the J call may be wrong. This CDR3 is built from 14 residues. CDR1 is SGHTA, CDR2 FQGNSA, per germline.

This clonotype has at least ten counts. The rearrangement uses TRBV12-3 or TRBV12-4 and TRBJ2-3; D uncertain. Deletions cut 0 bases from V and 5 bases from J, with 12 bases between. The length of the CDR3 is 15 residues. The CDR3 spells CASSLASAKIDTQYF. CDR3 coding DNA: TGTGCCAGCAGTTTAGCTTCAGCAAAGATAGATACGCAGTATTTT.

The chain carries TRBV4-1 and TRBJ1-1; D call uncertain. V dropped 3 bases and J dropped 4 bases, with 12 bases sitting between them. The germline V gene encodes CDR1 MGHRA and CDR2 YSYEKL. The CDR3 contains 14 residues. In nucleotides, the CDR3 is TGCGCCAGCAGCCACAGAACGGAGGGCACTGAAGCTTTCTTT. As protein: CASSHRTEGTEAFF.

This clonotype appeared many times. The chain uses TRBV30 and TRBJ2-1; no clear D. Trimming pared 2 bases from V and 6 bases from J, leaving 17 bases between. The CDR3 is 15 residues long. From germline, CDR1 is GTSNPN and CDR2 SVGIG (reference sequence). The CDR3 DNA reads as TGTGCCTGGAGTTACCGGATGGGGTCAAGCAATGAGCAGTTCTTC. This encodes CAWSYRMGSSNEQFF.

The J gene is TRBJ1-1, the V gene TRBV10-3, with a possible D match to TRBD1 (6 bases). The V gene's germline CDR1 is ENHRY and CDR2 SYGVKD. The ends were cut back, 4 bases at V and 4 bases at J, with 16 bases in the middle. This CDR3 has 15 amino acids. CDR3 residues: CAISAGDRLGTEAFF. CDR3 coding DNA: TGTGCCATCAGTGCAGGGGACCGACTCGGCACTGAAGCTTTCTTT.

The chain joins TRBV4-1 to TRBJ2-1; D might be TRBD2 (6 bases). The germline gives CDR1 MGHRA, CDR2 YSYEKL. The CDR3 loop spans 17 amino acids. Trimming removed 0 bases at V and 0 bases at J, with 12 bases between. The DNA for the CDR3 is TGCGCCAGCAGCCAAGAGAGGGCGGGGAGCTCCTACAATGAGCAGTTCTTC. Translating it yields CASSQERAGSSYNEQFF.

This clonotype was seen many times. This chain joins TRBV7-3 and TRBJ2-1; TRBD2 matches 12 bases. With 4 bases clipped from V and 4 bases from J, the junction kept 5 bases outside the gene matches. The CDR3 contains 16 residues. Germline-derived CDR1 and CDR2 are SGHTA and FQGTGA. In nucleotides, the CDR3 is TGTGCCAGCAGCTGGGCTAGCGGGGGGGCGTACAATGAGCAGTTCTTC. Protein product: CASSWASGGAYNEQFF.

This clonotype was picked up many times. The V and J genes are TRBV20-1 and TRBJ2-7; 7 bases align to TRBD2. The CDR3 runs 15 residues. The V segment lost 6 bases and the J segment 0 bases; nucleotides outside the gene matches: 11. The germline gives CDR1 DFQATT, CDR2 SNEGSKA (reference sequence). The CDR3 protein is CSAPIGRGTSYEQYF. As DNA, the CDR3 is TGCAGTGCCCCCATAGGGCGGGGGACCTCCTACGAGCAGTACTTC.

This clonotype was seen many times. The chain's CDR3 is CASSGGSGRGTDTQYF. The CDR3 DNA reads as TGTGCCAGCAGTGGTGGTAGCGGGAGGGGGACAGATACGCAGTATTTT. The V and J genes are TRBV2 and TRBJ2-3; 11 nucleotides agree with TRBD2. V was clipped by 4 bases and J by 3 bases; unmatched bases: 6. Germline CDR1 is SNHLY and CDR2 is FYNNEI. CDR3 length equals 16 residues.

At least ten counts were recorded for this clonotype. The CDR3 here is CASSPGTDSNQPQHF. DNA of the CDR3: TGTGCCAGCAGCCCTGGGACGGATAGCAATCAGCCCCAGCATTTT. This rearrangement joins TRBV5-5 to TRBJ1-5; D is perhaps TRBD1 (5 bases). V lost 4 bases, J lost 0 bases, and 11 bases lay in between. The CDR3 consists of 15 residues. The V gene's germline CDR1 is SGHKS and CDR2 YYEKEE (reference sequence).

The chain recombines TRBV3-1 with TRBJ1-1, with a weak D call TRBD1 (5 bases). The germline V gene encodes CDR1 LGHDT and CDR2 YNNKEL (reference sequence). The CDR3 runs to 14 residues. The V end lost 2 bases, the J end lost 3 bases, and 10 bases lay between the germline ends. Written as DNA, the CDR3 is TGTGCCAGCAGCCAAATCGCGGGGGACACTGAAGCTTTCTTT. Translated: CASSQIAGDTEAFF.

This clonotype was seen ten or more times. The CDR3 DNA reads TGTGCCAGCAGCCAAGCGACAGAAGCCATATATTTT. Protein product: CASSQATEAIYF. The chain combines TRBV3-1 with TRBJ1-3; perhaps TRBD1 as D (5 bases). Trimming stripped 1 base from V and 11 bases from J, with 9 bases between. The CDR3 runs to 12 residues. Germline CDR1 LGHDT, CDR2 YNNKEL (reference sequence). Filled out from reference TRBV3-1 and TRBJ1-3, the complete variable domain reads DTAVSQTPKYLVTQMGNDKSIKCEQNLGHDTMYWYKQDSKKFLKIMFSYNNKELIINETVPNRFSPKSPDKAHLNLHINSLELGDSAVYFCASSQATEAIYFGEGSWLTVV.

This clonotype was detected many times. J is TRBJ1-2 and V is TRBV12-3 or TRBV12-4; D possibly corresponds to TRBD1 (5 bases). V lost 0 bases to trimming and J lost 4 bases, with 15 bases between them. The length of the CDR3 is 16 residues. CDR3 DNA sequence: TGTGCCAGCAGTTTAGCAGCCGGGACTGGGAGCTATGGCTACACCTTC. This sequence encodes CASSLAAGTGSYGYTF.

This chain joins TRBV11-3 and TRBJ2-3, with D unresolved. The germline V gene encodes CDR1 SGHNT and CDR2 YENEEA. The CDR3 covers 13 residues. Trimming removed 1 base from V and 6 bases from J, with 8 bases in between. The CDR3 region has the DNA TGTGCCAGCAGCTTAGGAGTCCCGGATACGCAGTATTTT. Its protein is CASSLGVPDTQYF. The variable domain in full, with the rest retrieved from reference TRBV11-3 and TRBJ2-3, is EAGVVQSPRYKIIEKKQPVAFWCNPISGHNTLYWYLQNLGQGPELLIRYENEEAVDDSQLPKDRFSAERLKGVDSTLKIQPAELGDSAVYLCASSLGVPDTQYFGPGTRLTVL.

CDR3 DNA: TGTGCCAGCAGAGCGGCCTCCGCCCTTGAGACCCAGTACTTC. It is translated as CASRAASALETQYF. V and J are TRBV2 and TRBJ2-5; possibly TRBD2 for D (5 bases). The germline CDR1 and CDR2 sequences are SNHLY and FYNNEI. The CDR3 has 14 amino acids. The V gene lost 6 bases and the J gene lost 5 bases, with 16 bases spanning the gap.

This chain links TRBV2 with TRBJ2-1, with 7 bases matching TRBD2. Germline lookup yields CDR1 SNHLY and CDR2 FYNNEI. This CDR3 is 15 amino acids long. The junction had 9 bases not matched to a gene; V was cut back by 4 bases and J by 6 bases. In DNA form, the CDR3 reads TGTGCCAGCAGTGGATCTAGCGGACAAGTCAATGAGCAGTTCTTC. It specifies CASSGSSGQVNEQFF.

The chain combines TRBV11-1 with TRBJ2-2, with D perhaps TRBD2 (5 bases). The length of the CDR3 is 15 residues. Trimming removed 0 bases from V and 5 bases from J, with 10 bases in between. Germline V gene data show CDR1 as SGHAT and CDR2 as FQDESV (reference sequence). The CDR3 DNA follows: TGTGCCAGCAGCTTAGCGGGAGTGGGGACCGGGGAGCTGTTTTTT. Its protein product is CASSLAGVGTGELFF.

This clonotype came up a few times. The V call is TRBV28, the J call TRBJ2-1, with 8 bases that match TRBD2. The germline gives CDR1 MDHEN, CDR2 SYDVKM. The CDR3 runs to 14 residues. Trimming removed 8 bases from V and 0 bases from J; junction bases left unmatched: 3. CDR3 sequence (DNA): TGTGCCAGCTTAGCGGGGAGCTCCTACAATGAGCAGTTCTTC. Its translation is CASLAGSSYNEQFF.

This chain links TRBV4-1 with TRBJ1-4, with D uncertain. Germline CDR1 reads MGHRA; CDR2 reads YSYEKL. Between the trimmed V and J ends, which lost 6 bases and 5 bases, there was a span of 19 bases. The CDR3 is 16 residues long. CDR3 region: CASRNLERGQNEKLFF. The CDR3 region has the DNA TGCGCCAGCAGAAACCTAGAGAGAGGGCAAAATGAAAAACTGTTTTTT.

This clonotype has more than one count but fewer than ten. The chain has TRBV7-6 and TRBJ1-2, with TRBD1 matching 8 bases. From germline, CDR1 is SGHVS and CDR2 FNYEAQ. V dropped 1 base and J dropped 6; count of bases not matched to a gene: 4. The CDR3 consists of 14 residues. The CDR3 loop is CASSLEAGGHGYTF. CDR3 DNA: TGTGCCAGCAGCTTAGAGGCAGGGGGCCATGGCTACACCTTC.

The chain has TRBV28 and TRBJ1-2; D uncertain. The germline V gene encodes CDR1 MDHEN and CDR2 SYDVKM. Trimming cost V 6 bases and J 4 bases, with 15 bases left between them. The CDR3 has 14 residues. The CDR3 loop is CASRSRPASYGYTF. The CDR3 region has the DNA TGTGCCAGCAGGTCCAGGCCAGCCAGCTATGGCTACACCTTC.

This chain joins TRBV11-2 and TRBJ2-2; the match to TRBD1 covers 9 bases. The germline gives CDR1 SGHAT, CDR2 FQNNGV. The CDR3 length is 16 residues. Trimming removed 4 bases from V and 0 bases from J; junction bases left unmatched: 3. This chain's CDR3 is CASSYTGGPNTGELFF. As DNA, the CDR3 is TGTGCCAGCAGCTATACAGGGGGCCCGAACACCGGGGAGCTGTTTTTT.

This clonotype was seen more than once but under ten times. The chain uses TRBV11-2 and TRBJ2-5; D unresolved. Germline CDR1 reads SGHAT; CDR2 reads FQNNGV. V shed 2 bases and J shed 5 bases, with 9 bases lying between them. This CDR3 has 13 amino acids. In DNA form, the CDR3 reads TGTGCCAGCAGCTTAAACTATGAGGAGACCCAGTACTTC. Its protein is CASSLNYEETQYF.

This clonotype showed up just a few times. J is TRBJ1-6 and V is TRBV28; D might be TRBD1 (6 bases). Germline V gene sequence: CDR1 MDHEN, CDR2 SYDVKM. This CDR3 comprises 13 residues. With 8 bases removed from V and 5 bases from J, the gap between germline ends came to 10 bases. CDR3: CASADRHNSPLHF. CDR3 sequence (DNA): TGTGCCAGCGCCGACAGGCATAATTCACCCCTCCACTTT.